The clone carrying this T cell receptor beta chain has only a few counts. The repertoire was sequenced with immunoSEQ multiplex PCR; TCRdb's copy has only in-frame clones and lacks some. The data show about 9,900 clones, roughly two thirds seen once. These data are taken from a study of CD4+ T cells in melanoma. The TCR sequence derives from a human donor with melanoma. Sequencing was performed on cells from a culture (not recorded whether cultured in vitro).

This chain's CDR3 is CASRGQAGYEQYF. CDR3 DNA sequence: TGTGCCAGCAGAGGACAGGCGGGCTACGAGCAGTACTTC. This chain joins TRBV4-2 and TRBJ2-7; 7 bases fit TRBD1. Germline V lookup: CDR1 LGHNA, CDR2 YNFKEQ. The CDR3 runs to 13 residues. J lost 3 bases, V lost 6 bases, and 5 bases had no gene match.